A single sample gave rise to the 18 T cell receptor beta chains below, sequenced in a study of STAT5B mutations in CD4+ large granular lymphocyte leukemia. Profiled with immunoSEQ multiplex PCR; TCRdb holds only in-frame clones, not every one. Found here are around 32,000 clones, approximately 79% of them singletons; the top ten hold approximately 6.2%. The sequencing input was CD4+ T cells from blood buffy coats. These receptors came from a human donor in good health.

The rearrangement joins TRBV6-5 to TRBJ1-1, with D unclear. Trimming left V 0 bases short and J 4 bases short, with 9 bases between. Germline values: CDR1 MNHEY, CDR2 SVGAGI. This CDR3 is 14 amino acids long. CDR3 amino acids: CASSYSSGSTEAFF. The DNA of the CDR3 is TGTGCCAGCAGTTACTCGTCGGGTAGCACTGAAGCTTTCTTT.

The chain uses TRBV2 and TRBJ2-5; the match to TRBD2 covers 9 bases. J was trimmed by 2 bases and V by 1 base; bases with no gene match: 8. Germline V gene lookup returns CDR1 SNHLY and CDR2 FYNNEI. The CDR3 length is 17 residues. The CDR3 sequence: CASSEGEASGEQETQYF. CDR3 nucleotide sequence: TGTGCCAGCAGTGAAGGAGAGGCTAGCGGGGAACAAGAGACCCAGTACTTC.

The chain combines TRBV4-2 with TRBJ1-1, with a tentative D call TRBD1 (5 bases). The germline V and J ends were trimmed by 3 bases and 5 bases, with 13 bases remaining between them. Germline assignment: CDR1 LGHNA and CDR2 YNFKEQ. The CDR3 is made up of 14 amino acids. DNA for the CDR3: TGTGCCAGCAGCCAGGATATAAGGGGTACTGAAGCTTTCTTT. This sequence encodes CASSQDIRGTEAFF.

V gene TRBV9 combines with J gene TRBJ2-3; 7 bases are shared with TRBD2. V lost 3 bases to trimming and J lost 1 base; unmatched junction nucleotides: 5. Germline V gene lookup returns CDR1 SGDLS and CDR2 YYNGEE. The CDR3 has 15 residues. In nucleotides, the CDR3 is TGTGCCAGCAGCGATGGACTAGTGCGCACAGATACGCAGTATTTT. It codes for CASSDGLVRTDTQYF.

A word on this clone: At one boundary the junction diverges from the germline segment, which might be a read error. This chain connects TRBV7-7 to TRBJ2-3; the D is unclear. CDR1 SSHAT and CDR2 FNYEAQ come from the germline V gene (reference sequence). This CDR3 comprises 13 residues. The chain's CDR3 is CASSSSIADTQYF. DNA of the CDR3: TGTGCTAGCAGCTCCAGCATCGCAGATACGCAGTATTTT.

The chain joins TRBV5-6 to TRBJ1-1; 8 bases align to TRBD1. Germline CDR1 is SGHDT and CDR2 is YYEEEE. The CDR3 runs 17 residues. The trim removed 0 bases at V and 3 bases at J, leaving 10 bases unmatched. In DNA form, the CDR3 reads TGTGCCAGCAGCTTGGGGTACAGACAGGGGAGGTACACTGAAGCTTTCTTT. Protein: CASSLGYRQGRYTEAFF.

The chain uses TRBV2 and TRBJ1-1; no reliable D call. Trimming pared 6 bases from V and 1 base from J, leaving 9 bases between. Germline assignment: CDR1 SNHLY and CDR2 FYNNEI. The CDR3 totals 13 residues. The CDR3 loop reads CASRTDKNTEAFF. CDR3 nucleotides: TGTGCCAGCAGGACCGACAAGAACACTGAAGCTTTCTTT.

The chain couples TRBV7-2 to TRBJ2-3; the match to TRBD2 covers 8 bases. This CDR3 is built from 15 residues. With 5 bases clipped from V and 0 bases from J, the junction kept 4 bases outside the gene matches. The germline gives CDR1 SGHTA, CDR2 FQGNSA. The CDR3 is CASSPAGASTDTQYF. CDR3 nucleotide sequence: TGTGCCAGCAGCCCAGCGGGGGCAAGCACAGATACGCAGTATTTT. Variable domain in full (rest from reference TRBV7-2 and TRBJ2-3): GAGVSQSPSNKVTEKGKDVELRCDPISGHTALYWYRQSLGQGLEFLIYFQGNSAPDKSGLPSDRFSAERTGGSVSTLTIQRTQQEDSAVYLCASSPAGASTDTQYFGPGTRLTVL.

The chain recombines TRBV7-2 with TRBJ2-5; the match to TRBD2 covers 8 bases. CDR1 is SGHTA and CDR2 is FQGNSA in the germline V gene. V lost 1 base, J lost 5 bases, and 15 bases stayed unmatched. The length of the CDR3 is 18 residues. CDR3 DNA sequence: TGTGCCAGCAGCTTAGGTCAAGCGGGGGCGGGGAAATTGGAGACCCAGTACTTC. This gives the protein CASSLGQAGAGKLETQYF. Drawing the rest from reference TRBV7-2 and TRBJ2-5, the complete variable domain is GAGVSQSPSNKVTEKGKDVELRCDPISGHTALYWYRQSLGQGLEFLIYFQGNSAPDKSGLPSDRFSAERTGGSVSTLTIQRTQQEDSAVYLCASSLGQAGAGKLETQYFGPGTRLLVL.

This clone has more than one count but fewer than ten. J is TRBJ2-1 and V is TRBV6-5, with 7 bases that match TRBD1. Trimming removed 4 bases from V and 7 bases from J; junction bases left unmatched: 1. CDR1 MNHEY and CDR2 SVGAGI come from the germline V gene. This CDR3 has 12 residues. CDR3 nucleotide sequence: TGTGCCAGCAGTTCGACAGGGAATGAGCAGTTCTTC. Protein product: CASSSTGNEQFF.

Only a few counts were recorded for this clone. The chain joins TRBV5-6 to TRBJ1-6; D might be TRBD1 (6 bases). The CDR3 extends over 14 amino acids. The germline gives CDR1 SGHDT, CDR2 YYEEEE. Deletions cut 0 bases from V and 8 bases from J, with 9 bases between. CDR3 residues: CASSLVDSYSPLHF. The CDR3 bases are TGTGCCAGCAGCTTGGTGGACAGCTATTCACCCCTCCACTTT. The variable domain in full, with the rest retrieved from reference TRBV5-6 and TRBJ1-6, is DAGVTQSPTHLIKTRGQQVTLRCSPKSGHDTVSWYQQALGQGPQFIFQYYEEEERQRGNFPDRFSGHQFPNYSSELNVNALLLGDSALYLCASSLVDSYSPLHFGNGTRLTVT.

This clone was seen a few times. This chain connects TRBV7-7 to TRBJ2-2; D ambiguous. Germline CDR1 is SSHAT and CDR2 is FNYEAQ (reference sequence). This CDR3 is 14 amino acids long. As DNA, the CDR3 is TGTGCTACCTCGGATCAAACCGTGAGCGGGGAGCTGTTTTTT. It codes for CATSDQTVSGELFF. Using reference TRBV7-7 and TRBJ2-2 for the parts outside the CDR3, the full variable domain is GAGVSQSPRYKVTKRGQDVTLRCDPISSHATLYWYQQALGQGPEFLTYFNYEAQPDKSGLPSDRFSAERPEGSISTLTIQRTEQRDSAMYRCATSDQTVSGELFFGEGSRLTVL.

The rearrangement links TRBV29-1 to TRBJ2-7, with unresolved D. With 7 bases removed from V and 4 bases from J, the gap between germline ends came to 11 bases. The germline V gene encodes CDR1 SQVTM and CDR2 ANQGSEA. This CDR3 comprises 11 residues. CDR3: CSAVQTYEQYF. DNA for the CDR3: TGCAGCGCCGTTCAGACTTACGAGCAGTACTTC.

V and J are TRBV7-9 and TRBJ1-3; unclear D gene. Trimming removed 2 bases at V and 4 bases at J, with 12 bases between. The germline gives CDR1 SEHNR, CDR2 FQNEAQ (reference sequence). This CDR3 spans 15 amino acids. The CDR3, as DNA: TGTGCCAGCAGCTTATCAGGAGTGGCGGGAAACACCATATATTTT. Translated: CASSLSGVAGNTIYF.

This clone was found a few times. J is TRBJ1-5 and V is TRBV5-1, with D maybe TRBD1 (5 bases). This CDR3 is built from 13 residues. The V end lost 5 bases, the J end lost 7 bases, and 13 bases lay between the germline ends. CDR1 is SGHRS, CDR2 YFSETQ, per germline. The CDR3 here is CASSPGPGQPQHF. Written as DNA, the CDR3 is TGCGCCAGCAGTCCCGGCCCAGGGCAGCCCCAGCATTTT.

The chain has TRBV29-1 and TRBJ1-1, with D hard to call. The germline CDR1 and CDR2 sequences are SQVTM and ANQGSEA. The V end was cut by 6 bases, the J end by 0 bases, with 11 bases between. The CDR3 extends over 13 amino acids. This CDR3 reads CSVLGFMNTEAFF. The CDR3 nucleotides are TGCAGCGTCCTAGGGTTCATGAACACTGAAGCTTTCTTT.

The chain couples TRBV6-1 to TRBJ1-4; no reliable D call. Trimming took 7 bases from V and 4 from J, leaving 13 bases between them. Per germline, CDR1 MNHNS and CDR2 SASEGT. This CDR3 region has 14 residues. CDR3 sequence (DNA): TGTGCCAGCAAGGACGCGGCCCTTAATGAAAAACTGTTTTTT. Translation: CASKDAALNEKLFF.

The chain combines TRBV5-4 with TRBJ1-6; the D is unclear. This CDR3 comprises 15 residues. Trimming shortened V by 3 bases and J by 7 bases, and 14 bases separated the two germline ends. Germline values: CDR1 SGHNT, CDR2 YYREEE (reference sequence). CDR3 residues: CASSSSGRGNSPLHF. Written as DNA, the CDR3 is TGTGCCAGCAGCTCCAGTGGGCGCGGAAATTCACCCCTCCACTTT.